The 6 T cell receptor beta chains given below trace back to one sample, sequenced in a study of T cell repertoires in cytomegalovirus infection. Antigen specificity for these receptors is unknown. TCRdb passed the reads through MiXCR, listing each CDR3 protein once. This table has around 430,000 distinct CDR3 sequences, roughly 43% appearing once. Sequenced here: cultured PBMCs, sampled from culture after CMV antigen stimulation. These receptors were obtained from a human donor in good health (CMV status not recorded). Some clones in this sample may be carry-over from other donors' samples.

This clonotype was observed a handful of times. An end of the junction differs from the germline gene, which may be a read error. V is TRBV6-4 and J is TRBJ1-5; tentative D call: TRBD1 (5 bases). The CDR3 extends over 15 amino acids. The germline gives CDR1 MRHNA, CDR2 SNTAGT. CDR3 in DNA: TGTGCCAGCAGTGACCTTATGGGGGGAGATCAACCCCAGCATTTT. Residues: CASSDLMGGDQPQHF.

The chain carries TRBV2 and TRBJ2-1; D may be TRBD2 (5 bases). This CDR3 is 15 amino acids long. Germline lookup yields CDR1 SNHLY and CDR2 FYNNEI. The V and J ends lost 6 bases and 3 bases respectively, with 15 bases between them. The CDR3 loop is CASSKVEGVYNEQFF. CDR3 sequence (DNA): TGTGCCAGCAGCAAAGTTGAGGGAGTCTACAATGAGCAGTTCTTC.

This clonotype was counted a few times. This chain joins TRBV27 and TRBJ1-6, with 8 bases matching TRBD1. The CDR3 contains 18 residues. The germline V gene encodes CDR1 MNHEY and CDR2 SMNVEV (reference sequence). V was clipped by 0 bases and J by 2 bases; unmatched bases: 6. The CDR3 nucleotides are TGTGCCAGCAGTTTATCGCGGACAGGGACCCCCTATAATTCACCCCTCCACTTT. Its translation: CASSLSRTGTPYNSPLHF.

This clonotype came up a few times. This chain joins TRBV7-2 and TRBJ2-2; 13 positions match TRBD2. In germline, CDR1 is SGHTA, CDR2 FQGNSA. This CDR3 contains 15 residues. Losses at the gene ends were 5 bases for V and 5 bases for J; bases not matched to a gene: 2. The CDR3 region is CASSATSGRTGELFF. The DNA of the CDR3 is TGTGCCAGCAGCGCGACTAGCGGGAGGACCGGGGAGCTGTTTTTT.

Only a few counts were recorded for this clonotype. The chain carries TRBV7-2 and TRBJ2-1, with TRBD2 identical over 10 bases. Germline loops: CDR1 SGHTA, CDR2 FQGNSA. The CDR3 is 15 residues long. Trimming at V came to 4 bases and at J to 5 bases, leaving 5 bases not matched to a gene. The CDR3, as DNA: TGTGCCAGCAGCTCGGGACTAGCGAGCGACAATGAGCAGTTCTTC. Protein: CASSSGLASDNEQFF. The full variable domain, with the rest looked up from reference TRBV7-2 and TRBJ2-1, is GAGVSQSPSNKVTEKGKDVELRCDPISGHTALYWYRQSLGQGLEFLIYFQGNSAPDKSGLPSDRFSAERTGGSVSTLTIQRTQQEDSAVYLCASSSGLASDNEQFFGPGTRLTVL.

The genes are TRBV7-2 and TRBJ2-3; 10 bases match TRBD2. The V segment lost 5 bases and the J segment 2 bases; nucleotides outside the gene matches: 4. Per the germline V gene, CDR1 is SGHTA and CDR2 is FQGNSA. CDR3 length equals 15 residues. As DNA, the CDR3 is TGTGCCAGCAGCCAGCGGGGGGGAACCACAGATACGCAGTATTTT. Translation: CASSQRGGTTDTQYF.